This T cell receptor (beta chain) was found in a study of blood T cell repertoires in COVID-19. The assay was immunoSEQ multiplex PCR, and TCRdb's table has in-frame clones only and misses some. The sample lists 400,000 to 500,000 clones, 75% to 90% seen once, with more than 1.4% in the top ten. Germline assignment: CDR1 SGHAT and CDR2 FQNNGV. The ends were cut back, 4 bases at V and 1 base at J, with 7 bases in the middle. The CDR3 loop spans 13 amino acids. This TCR was recovered from a woman in her twenties or thirties with active or convalescent COVID-19. Specimen: peripheral blood. The V and J genes are TRBV11-2 and TRBJ1-1, with no clear D. CDR3 sequence: CASSSRPNTEAFF. The CDR3 DNA is TGTGCCAGCAGCTCTAGGCCGAACACTGAAGCTTTCTTT.